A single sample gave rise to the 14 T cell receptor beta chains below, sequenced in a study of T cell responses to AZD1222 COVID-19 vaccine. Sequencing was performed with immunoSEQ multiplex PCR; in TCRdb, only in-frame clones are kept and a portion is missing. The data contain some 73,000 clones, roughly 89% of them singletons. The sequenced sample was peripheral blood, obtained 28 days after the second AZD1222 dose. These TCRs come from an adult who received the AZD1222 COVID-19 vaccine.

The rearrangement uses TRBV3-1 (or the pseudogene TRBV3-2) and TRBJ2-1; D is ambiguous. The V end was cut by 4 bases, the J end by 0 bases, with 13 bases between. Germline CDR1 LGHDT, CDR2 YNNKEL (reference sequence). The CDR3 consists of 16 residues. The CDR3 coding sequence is TGTGCCAGCAGCCGGACCGGGTCCAGCTCCTACAATGAGCAGTTCTTC. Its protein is CASSRTGSSSYNEQFF.

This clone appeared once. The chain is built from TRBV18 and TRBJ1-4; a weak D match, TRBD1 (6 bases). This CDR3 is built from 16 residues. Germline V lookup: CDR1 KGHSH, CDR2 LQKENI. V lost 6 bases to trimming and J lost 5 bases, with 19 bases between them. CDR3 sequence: CASSPTQGGGNEKLFF. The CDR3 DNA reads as TGTGCCAGCTCTCCCACCCAGGGAGGGGGAAATGAAAAACTGTTTTTT. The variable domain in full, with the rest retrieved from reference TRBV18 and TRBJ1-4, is NAGVMQNPRHLVRRRGQEARLRCSPMKGHSHVYWYRQLPEEGLKFMVYLQKENIIDESGMPKERFSAEFPKEGPSILRIQQVVRGDSAAYFCASSPTQGGGNEKLFFGSGTQLSVL.

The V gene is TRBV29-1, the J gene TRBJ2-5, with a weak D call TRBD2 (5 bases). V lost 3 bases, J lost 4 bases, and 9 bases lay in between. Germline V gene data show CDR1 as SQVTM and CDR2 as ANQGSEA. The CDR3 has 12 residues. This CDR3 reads CSVDLASETQYF. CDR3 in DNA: TGCAGCGTTGACCTAGCCTCAGAGACCCAGTACTTC.

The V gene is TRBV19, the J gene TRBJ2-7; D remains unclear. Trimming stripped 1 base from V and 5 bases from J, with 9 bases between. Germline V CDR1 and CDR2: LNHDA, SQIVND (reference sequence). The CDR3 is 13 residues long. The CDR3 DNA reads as TGTGCCAGTAGTATAGGACGGTTGAACGAGCAGTACTTC. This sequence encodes CASSIGRLNEQYF.

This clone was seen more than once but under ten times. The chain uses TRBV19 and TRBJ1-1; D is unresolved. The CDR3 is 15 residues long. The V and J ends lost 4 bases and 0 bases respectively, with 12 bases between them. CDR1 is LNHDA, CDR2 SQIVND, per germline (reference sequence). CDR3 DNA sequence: TGTGCCAGTAGTACTTCAGCCGCCATGAACACTGAAGCTTTCTTT. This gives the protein CASSTSAAMNTEAFF.

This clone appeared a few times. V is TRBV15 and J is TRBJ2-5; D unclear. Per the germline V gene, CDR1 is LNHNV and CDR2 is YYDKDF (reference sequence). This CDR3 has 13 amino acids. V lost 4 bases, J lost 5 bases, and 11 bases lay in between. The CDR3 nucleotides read TGTGCCACCAGCATGGGGTTCGGGGAGACCCAGTACTTC. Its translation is CATSMGFGETQYF.

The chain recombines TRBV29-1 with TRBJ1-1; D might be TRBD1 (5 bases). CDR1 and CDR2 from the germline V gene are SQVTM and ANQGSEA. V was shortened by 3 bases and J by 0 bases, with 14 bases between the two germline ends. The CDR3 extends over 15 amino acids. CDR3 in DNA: TGCAGCGTTGAGGGACGTGGTTGGATGAACACTGAAGCTTTCTTT. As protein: CSVEGRGWMNTEAFF.

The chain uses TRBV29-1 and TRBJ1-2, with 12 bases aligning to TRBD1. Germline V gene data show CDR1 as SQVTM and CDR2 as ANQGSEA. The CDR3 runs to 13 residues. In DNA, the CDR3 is TGCGTCGGGACAGGGGGCACTAACTATGGCTACACCTTC. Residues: CVGTGGTNYGYTF.

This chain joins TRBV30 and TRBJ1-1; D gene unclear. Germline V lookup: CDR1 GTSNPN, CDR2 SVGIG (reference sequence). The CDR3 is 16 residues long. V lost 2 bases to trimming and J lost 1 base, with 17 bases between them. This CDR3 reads CAWSPEIGRENTEAFF. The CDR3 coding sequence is TGTGCCTGGAGTCCCGAGATTGGACGGGAGAACACTGAAGCTTTCTTT.

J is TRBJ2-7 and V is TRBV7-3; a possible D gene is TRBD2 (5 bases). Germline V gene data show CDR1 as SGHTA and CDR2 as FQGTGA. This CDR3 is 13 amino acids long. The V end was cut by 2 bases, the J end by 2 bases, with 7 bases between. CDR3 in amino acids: CASSLAGAYEQYF. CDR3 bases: TGTGCCAGCAGCTTAGCCGGGGCCTACGAGCAGTACTTC.

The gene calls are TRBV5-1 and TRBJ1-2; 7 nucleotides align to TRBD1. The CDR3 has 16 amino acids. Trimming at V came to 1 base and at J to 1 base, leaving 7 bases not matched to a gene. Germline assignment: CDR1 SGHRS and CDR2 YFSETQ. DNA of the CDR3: TGCGCCAGCAGCTTGACTGGGAGGACAGGTAACTATGGCTACACCTTC. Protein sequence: CASSLTGRTGNYGYTF.

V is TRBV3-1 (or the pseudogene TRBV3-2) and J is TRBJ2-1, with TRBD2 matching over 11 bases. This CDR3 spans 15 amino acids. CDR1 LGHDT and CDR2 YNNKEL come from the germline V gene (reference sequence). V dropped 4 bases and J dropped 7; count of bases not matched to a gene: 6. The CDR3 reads CASSLAGGPRNEQFF. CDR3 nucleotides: TGTGCCAGCAGCCTAGCGGGAGGGCCTAGAAATGAGCAGTTCTTC.

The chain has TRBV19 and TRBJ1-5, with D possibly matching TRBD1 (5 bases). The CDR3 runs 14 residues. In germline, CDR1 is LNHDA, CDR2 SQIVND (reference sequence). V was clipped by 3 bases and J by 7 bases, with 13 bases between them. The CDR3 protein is CASSISLGDQPQHF. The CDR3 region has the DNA TGTGCCAGTAGTATCAGTCTTGGGGACCAGCCCCAGCATTTT.

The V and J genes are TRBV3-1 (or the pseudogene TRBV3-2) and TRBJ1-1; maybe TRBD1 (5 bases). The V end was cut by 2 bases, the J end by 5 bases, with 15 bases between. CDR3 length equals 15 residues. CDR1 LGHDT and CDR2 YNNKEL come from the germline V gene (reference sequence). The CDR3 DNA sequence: TGTGCCAGCAGCCAAACATCGCATCCAGGGACTGAAGCTTTCTTT. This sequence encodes CASSQTSHPGTEAFF.